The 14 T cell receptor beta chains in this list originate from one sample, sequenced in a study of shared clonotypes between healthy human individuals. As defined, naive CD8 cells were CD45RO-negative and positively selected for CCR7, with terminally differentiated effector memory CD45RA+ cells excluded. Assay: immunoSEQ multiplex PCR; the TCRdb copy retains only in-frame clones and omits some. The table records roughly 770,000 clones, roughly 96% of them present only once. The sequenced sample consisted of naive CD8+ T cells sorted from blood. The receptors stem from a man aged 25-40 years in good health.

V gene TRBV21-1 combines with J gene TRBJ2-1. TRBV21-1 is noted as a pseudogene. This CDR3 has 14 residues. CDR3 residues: CASSMSTKYNEQFF. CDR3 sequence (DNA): TGTGCCAGCAGCATGTCTACAAAGTACAATGAGCAGTTCTTC.

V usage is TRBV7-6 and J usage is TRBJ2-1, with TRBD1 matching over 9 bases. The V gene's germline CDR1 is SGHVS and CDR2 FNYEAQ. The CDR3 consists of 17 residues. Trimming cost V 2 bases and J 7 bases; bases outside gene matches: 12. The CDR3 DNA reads TGTGCCAGCAGCTTATACGGGGCCGACAGGGGGGGAAATGAGCAGTTCTTC. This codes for CASSLYGADRGGNEQFF.

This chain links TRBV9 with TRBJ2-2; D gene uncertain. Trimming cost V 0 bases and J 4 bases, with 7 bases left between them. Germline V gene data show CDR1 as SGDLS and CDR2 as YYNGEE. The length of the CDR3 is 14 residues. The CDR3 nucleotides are TGTGCCAGCAGCGTAGAATCCCGCACCGGGGAGCTGTTTTTT. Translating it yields CASSVESRTGELFF.

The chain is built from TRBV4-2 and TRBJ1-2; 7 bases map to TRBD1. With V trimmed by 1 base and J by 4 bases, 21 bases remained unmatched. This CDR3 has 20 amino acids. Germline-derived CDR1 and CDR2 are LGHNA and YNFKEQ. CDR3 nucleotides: TGTGCCAGCAGCCAAGGGGCCCTGGACAGGCGAACGGACTACCTCTATGGCTACACCTTC. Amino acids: CASSQGALDRRTDYLYGYTF.

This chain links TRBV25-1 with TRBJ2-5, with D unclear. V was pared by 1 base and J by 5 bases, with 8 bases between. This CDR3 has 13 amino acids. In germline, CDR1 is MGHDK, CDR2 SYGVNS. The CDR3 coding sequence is TGTGCCAGCAGTGAATCTACCTTGGAGACCCAGTACTTC. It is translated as CASSESTLETQYF.

Written as DNA, the CDR3 is TGCGCCAGCAGCCAAGACTGGGGTCCGGGCAATGAGCAGTTCTTC. This gives the protein CASSQDWGPGNEQFF. The chain is built from TRBV4-3 and TRBJ2-1, with D unresolved. V gave up 0 bases and J gave up 6 bases, with 12 bases separating them. Germline V gene data show CDR1 as LGHNA and CDR2 as YSLEER. The CDR3 covers 15 residues.

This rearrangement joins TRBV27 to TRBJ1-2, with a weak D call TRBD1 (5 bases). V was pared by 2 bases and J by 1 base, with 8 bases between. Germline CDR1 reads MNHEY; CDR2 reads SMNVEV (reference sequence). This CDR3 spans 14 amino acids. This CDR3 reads CASSLTGGNYGYTF. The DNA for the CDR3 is TGTGCCAGCAGTTTAACCGGGGGTAACTATGGCTACACCTTC.

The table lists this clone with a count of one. Written as DNA, the CDR3 is TGTGCCAGCAGCTTGGCCGGGACAGGGAACGCCAAAAACATTCAGTACTTC. Translating it yields CASSLAGTGNAKNIQYF. The rearrangement links TRBV11-2 to TRBJ2-4, with 9 bases fitting TRBD1. Germline-derived CDR1 and CDR2 are SGHAT and FQNNGV. The CDR3 is 17 residues long. V trimming: 3 bases; J trimming: 1 base; junction bases outside the gene matches: 7.

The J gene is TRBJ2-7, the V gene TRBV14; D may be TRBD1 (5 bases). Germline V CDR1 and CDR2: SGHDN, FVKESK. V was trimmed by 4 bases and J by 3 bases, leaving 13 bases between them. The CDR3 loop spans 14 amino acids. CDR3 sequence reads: CASSPLQGIYEQYF. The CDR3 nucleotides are TGTGCCAGCAGCCCTCTGCAGGGCATCTACGAGCAGTACTTC.

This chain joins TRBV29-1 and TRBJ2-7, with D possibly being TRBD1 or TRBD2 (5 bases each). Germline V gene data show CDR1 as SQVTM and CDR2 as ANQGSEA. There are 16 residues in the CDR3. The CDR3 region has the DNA TGCAGTGCACTGACAGCGTCAGAACCAGAGGGATACGAGCAGTACTTC. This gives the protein CSALTASEPEGYEQYF.

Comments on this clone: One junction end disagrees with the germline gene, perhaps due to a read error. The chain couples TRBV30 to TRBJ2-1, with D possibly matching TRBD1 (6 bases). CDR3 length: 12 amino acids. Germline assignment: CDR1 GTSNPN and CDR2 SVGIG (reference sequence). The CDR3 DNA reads TGTGCCTGGGGTGAAGGGGGAGCTATAAGGATCTTC. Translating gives CAWGEGGAIRIF. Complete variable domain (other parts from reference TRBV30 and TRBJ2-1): SQTIHQWPATLVQPVGSPLSLECTVEGTSNPNLYWYRQAAGRGLQLLFYSVGIGQISSEVPQNLSASRPQDRQFILSSKKLLLSDSGFYLCAWGEGGAIRIFGPGTRLTVL.

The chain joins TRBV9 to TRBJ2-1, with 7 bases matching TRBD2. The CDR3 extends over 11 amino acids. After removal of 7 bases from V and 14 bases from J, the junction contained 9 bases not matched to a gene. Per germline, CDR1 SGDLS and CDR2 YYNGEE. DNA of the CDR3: TGTGCCAGCGGGGGGAGGGACCGCAAGTTCTTC. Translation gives CASGGRDRKFF.

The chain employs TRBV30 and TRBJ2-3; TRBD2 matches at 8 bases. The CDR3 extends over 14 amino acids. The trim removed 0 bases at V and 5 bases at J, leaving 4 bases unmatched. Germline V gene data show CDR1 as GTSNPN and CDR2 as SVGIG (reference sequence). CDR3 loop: CAWSVGAGEDTQYF. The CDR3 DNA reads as TGTGCCTGGAGTGTAGGAGCGGGAGAAGATACGCAGTATTTT.

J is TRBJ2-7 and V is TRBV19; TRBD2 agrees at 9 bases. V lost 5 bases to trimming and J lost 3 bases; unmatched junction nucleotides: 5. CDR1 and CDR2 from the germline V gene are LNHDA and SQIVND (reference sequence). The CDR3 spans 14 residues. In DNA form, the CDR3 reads TGTGCCAGTAGTCGGGCTAGCGGGGACTACGAGCAGTACTTC. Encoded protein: CASSRASGDYEQYF.